These T cell receptor beta chains were read from a single sample in a study of Ad26.COV2.S vaccination and SARS-CoV-2 variants. This table comes from immunoSEQ multiplex PCR, and its TCRdb copy is limited to in-frame clones, with some not included. The sample yields 300,000 to 400,000 clones, about 85% seen once. Here the sequenced sample was peripheral blood, taken in a trial of Ad26.COV2.S vaccine versus placebo. The receptors were gathered from a person between 18 and 65 years old who received the Ad26.COV2.S COVID-19 vaccine or a placebo. Each CDR3 is given with its conserved first and last residue. Fields, in order: V gene, clone size, J gene, D gene, CDR3 DNA, CDR3 protein. The D gene is left open where the match is weak. The size of a clone is reported for some rows only, either as once, few or many, or as a class for expanded clones.

>TRBV11-2|.|TRBJ1-1|.
TGTGCCAGCAGCTTAAGGGACGGACGAATGAACACTGAAGCTTTCTTT
CASSLRDGRMNTEAFF
>TRBV18|.|TRBJ2-5|.
TGTGCCAGCTCACCGCAGGGACGGGAGACCCAGTACTTC
CASSPQGRETQYF
>TRBV3-1/TRBV3-2|few|TRBJ2-7|.
TGTGCCAGCAGCCATAGGGGGGGTTACGAGCAGTACTTC
CASSHRGGYEQYF
>TRBV5-1|.|TRBJ2-1|.
TGCGCCAGCAGCCCACCTGTCTCAGGGGACAATGAGCAGTTCTTC
CASSPPVSGDNEQFF
>TRBV2|.|TRBJ2-1|.
TGTGCCGGGTCTCGGGGGGCACTCGTCAATGAGCAGTTCTTC
CAGSRGALVNEQFF
>TRBV2|.|TRBJ1-1|.
TGTGCCAGCACCCCAACCGGACAGCCGAACACTGAAGCTTTCTTT
CASTPTGQPNTEAFF
>TRBV4-1|.|TRBJ1-5|TRBD1
TGCGCCAGCAGCCCGACAGGGTGGGGGGAGCCCCAGCATTTT
CASSPTGWGEPQHF
>TRBV4-1|few|TRBJ1-4|TRBD1
TGCGCCAGCAGCCAAGACCCGACAGGGGGCATCGGTGAAAAACTGTTTTTT
CASSQDPTGGIGEKLFF
>TRBV5-1|.|TRBJ1-2|TRBD1
TGCGCCAGCAGCCCCGGATTAGGACAGGAATACTATGGCTACACCTTC
CASSPGLGQEYYGYTF
>TRBV5-6|.|TRBJ1-1|.
TGTGCCAGCAGCTCCCTGGGGGGGGCCGGCACTGAAGCTTTCTTT
CASSSLGGAGTEAFF
>TRBV19|.|TRBJ2-3|.
TGTGCCAGTAGGGGGGGTTTGGCGCAGTATTTT
CASRGGLAQYF
>TRBV27|.|TRBJ2-3|.
TGTGCCAGCAGTTTATCGGCGGTGAGGATGATAAGAAGCACAGATACGCAGTATTTT
CASSLSAVRMIRSTDTQYF
>TRBV4-1|.|TRBJ2-5|TRBD1
TGCGCCAGCAGCCCTTGGACAGGGGCCCAAGAGACCCAGTACTTC
CASSPWTGAQETQYF
>TRBV6-4|.|TRBJ1-2|.
TGTGCCAGCAGTGACTCTTTGGGGAAGGACTACACCTTC
CASSDSLGKDYTF
>TRBV5-1|.|TRBJ2-1|TRBD2
TGCGCCAGCAGCAAGGCCTTACTAGCGGGGGCTAGCTCCTACAATGAGCAGTTCTTC
CASSKALLAGASSYNEQFF
>TRBV28|.|TRBJ2-3|.
TGTGCCAGCAGGTCCCGGACAGCTTCCCCAGATACGCAGTATTTT
CASRSRTASPDTQYF
>TRBV30|once|TRBJ1-3|.
TGTGCCTGGAGGCCTGGAAACACCATATATTTT
CAWRPGNTIYF
>TRBV28|.|TRBJ2-1|.
TGTGCCAGCAGTTCAACCTCACCAGGTACCGATGAGCAGTTCTTC
CASSSTSPGTDEQFF
>TRBV7-9|.|TRBJ1-5|.
TGTGCCAGCAGCTTGAGCAGGGACAATCAGCCCCAGCATTTT
CASSLSRDNQPQHF
>TRBV5-1|.|TRBJ1-1|.
TGCGCCAGCAGCGGCGGGGGAGCGGCTGAAGCTTTCTTT
CASSGGGAAEAFF
>TRBV7-3|.|TRBJ2-1|TRBD2
TGTGCCAGCAGCTCCTCCGCTCAGGGAGGGTATGATGAGCAGTTCTTC
CASSSSAQGGYDEQFF
>TRBV19|.|TRBJ2-7|TRBD1
TGTGCCAGTAGCCTGACAGGGGCCTTACACTACGAGCAGTACTTC
CASSLTGALHYEQYF
>TRBV18|.|TRBJ2-1|.
TGTGCCAGCTCACCACTTGGCACTGCCTACAATGAGCAGTTCTTC
CASSPLGTAYNEQFF
>TRBV5-1|.|TRBJ1-3|.
TGCGCCAGCAGCCCCATGAGTGGCTCTGGAAACACCATATATTTT
CASSPMSGSGNTIYF
>TRBV11-1|.|TRBJ2-7|.
TGTGCCAGCAGCTTTACAGGCTACGAGCAGTACTTC
CASSFTGYEQYF
>TRBV27|.|TRBJ1-2|TRBD1
TGTGCCAGCAGGGGCGGACAGGGGATTATTGGCTACACCTTC
CASRGGQGIIGYTF
>TRBV2|.|TRBJ2-3|.
TGTGCCAGCACTAGAGGGCGAGATACGCAGTATTTT
CASTRGRDTQYF